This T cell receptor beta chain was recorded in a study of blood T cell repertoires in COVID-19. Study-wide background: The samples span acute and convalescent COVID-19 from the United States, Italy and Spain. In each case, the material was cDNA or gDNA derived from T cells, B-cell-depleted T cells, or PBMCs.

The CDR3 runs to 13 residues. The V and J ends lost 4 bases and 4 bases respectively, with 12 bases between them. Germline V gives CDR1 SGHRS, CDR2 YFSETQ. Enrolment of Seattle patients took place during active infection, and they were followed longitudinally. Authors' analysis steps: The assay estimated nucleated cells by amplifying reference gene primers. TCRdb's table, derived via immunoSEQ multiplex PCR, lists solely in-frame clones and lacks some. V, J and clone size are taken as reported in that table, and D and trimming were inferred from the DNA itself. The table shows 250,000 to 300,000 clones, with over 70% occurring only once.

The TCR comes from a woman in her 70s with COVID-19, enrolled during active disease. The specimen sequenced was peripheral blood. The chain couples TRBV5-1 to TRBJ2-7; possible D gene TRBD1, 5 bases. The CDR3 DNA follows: TGCGCCAGCAGCCCCGGACAACAATACGAGCAGTACTTC. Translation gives CASSPGQQYEQYF.